This is a list of T cell receptor beta chains from one sample in a study of a mutant IDH1 vaccine in newly diagnosed glioma. The repertoire was sequenced with immunoSEQ multiplex PCR; TCRdb's copy has only in-frame clones and lacks some. The repertoire consists of some 70,000 clones, with 79% occurring once and the leading ten covering more than 8%. The input for sequencing was PBMCs, taken from a glioma patient treated with radiotherapy, temozolomide or both. The origin of the receptors is a man in his forties or fifties with glioma. Both conserved end residues are part of each CDR3. The D gene is left open where the match is weak. Clone size is shown for a subset of rows, as once, few, many or a class of expanded clone.

CDR3 length	V gene	D gene	J gene	clone size	CDR3 protein	CDR3 DNA
15	TRBV5-4	.	TRBJ1-2	.	CASSLVSGVGYGYTF	TGTGCCAGCAGCTTGGTTTCAGGGGTTGGCTATGGCTACACCTTC
14	TRBV19	TRBD2	TRBJ2-1	.	CATGGAAGYNEQFF	TGTGCCACCGGTGGCGCAGCGGGGTACAATGAGCAGTTCTTC
15	TRBV5-1	.	TRBJ1-1	few	CASRPQSTVTTEAFF	TGCGCCAGCAGGCCACAGTCGACGGTGACCACTGAAGCTTTCTTT
13	TRBV5-6	TRBD1	TRBJ1-5	few	CASSQDRAQPQHF	TGTGCCAGCAGTCAAGACAGGGCCCAGCCCCAGCATTTT
14	TRBV5-1	.	TRBJ1-6	.	CASSLEQEKTPLHF	TGCGCCAGCAGCTTGGAACAGGAAAAAACACCCCTCCACTTT
11	TRBV20-1	.	TRBJ2-7	few	CSARATYEQYF	TGCAGTGCTAGAGCCACCTACGAGCAGTACTTC
15	TRBV6-1	.	TRBJ1-3	.	CASSEETVSGNTIYF	TGTGCCAGCAGTGAAGAAACAGTCTCTGGAAACACCATATATTTT
15	TRBV6-5	TRBD1	TRBJ2-7	.	CASKARTGDTYEQYF	TGTGCCAGCAAAGCCCGGACAGGTGATACCTACGAGCAGTACTTC
17	TRBV5-6	.	TRBJ2-5	.	CASSFVLEEVRKETQYF	TGTGCCAGCAGCTTTGTTCTTGAGGAGGTTAGGAAAGAGACCCAGTACTTC
14	TRBV2	.	TRBJ1-2	.	CASRMGRDMWGYTF	TGTGCCAGCAGGATGGGCAGGGATATGTGGGGCTACACCTTC
13	TRBV4-1	.	TRBJ1-1	.	CASSPDGFTEAFF	TGCGCCAGCAGCCCGGACGGTTTCACTGAAGCTTTCTTT
13	TRBV5-1	.	TRBJ1-1	few	CASSFSRNTEAFF	TGCGCCAGCAGCTTCAGTAGAAACACTGAAGCTTTCTTT
13	TRBV6-6	.	TRBJ1-1	.	CASSYEGNTEAFF	TGTGCCAGCAGTTACGAGGGAAACACTGAAGCTTTCTTT
14	TRBV4-2	.	TRBJ2-3	.	CASSPGRLTDTQYF	TGTGCCAGCAGCCCCGGACGGCTGACAGATACGCAGTATTTT
15	TRBV11-1	TRBD1	TRBJ2-1	.	CASSLDRGTYNEQFF	TGTGCCAGCAGCCTGGACAGGGGGACCTACAATGAGCAGTTCTTC
14	TRBV5-4	TRBD1	TRBJ1-1	once	CASSTGQVGTEAFF	TGTGCCAGCAGCACCGGACAGGTGGGCACTGAAGCTTTCTTT
12	TRBV28	.	TRBJ2-1	once	CATRRRQDEQFF	TGTGCCACCCGCCGGAGGCAGGATGAGCAGTTCTTC
13	TRBV27	.	TRBJ1-2	.	CASATQGPVGYTF	TGTGCCAGCGCTACCCAGGGGCCCGTCGGCTACACCTTC
13	TRBV7-6	TRBD1	TRBJ1-1	few	CASSSRGPTEAFF	TGTGCCAGCAGCTCGAGGGGGCCCACTGAAGCTTTCTTT
14	TRBV10-2	TRBD1	TRBJ1-1	few	CAVVLLTGATEAFF	TGCGCCGTTGTCCTCCTTACAGGGGCCACTGAAGCTTTCTTT
15	TRBV2	TRBD1	TRBJ1-2	.	CASTLPGQRLYGYTF	TGTGCCAGCACCTTACCGGGACAGAGGCTCTATGGCTACACCTTC
15	TRBV18	.	TRBJ2-7	.	CASSPGKRQIYEQYF	TGTGCCAGCTCACCGGGAAAGAGACAGATCTACGAGCAGTACTTC
12	TRBV27	TRBD1	TRBJ2-7	.	CASREGAHEQYF	TGTGCCAGCCGTGAGGGGGCCCACGAGCAGTACTTC
16	TRBV7-9	.	TRBJ2-2	.	CASSSSGMLPTGELFF	TGTGCCAGCAGCTCCTCCGGTATGTTACCCACCGGGGAGCTGTTTTTT
15	TRBV6-1	.	TRBJ1-4	.	CASKWGSAANEKLFF	TGTGCCAGCAAATGGGGGAGTGCGGCTAATGAAAAACTGTTTTTT
17	TRBV18	TRBD1	TRBJ2-3	.	CASSPTPGQGDTDTQYF	TGTGCCAGCTCACCAACGCCGGGACAGGGAGACACAGATACGCAGTATTTT
11	TRBV7-2	.	TRBJ2-5	.	CASSYQETQYF	TGTGCCAGCAGCTATCAAGAGACCCAGTACTTC
15	TRBV9	.	TRBJ2-7	.	CASSVGSEATYEQYF	TGTGCCAGCAGCGTAGGATCGGAAGCCACCTACGAGCAGTACTTC
13	TRBV28	TRBD1	TRBJ1-2	few	CASRPDRGYGYTF	TGTGCCAGCAGACCCGACAGGGGGTATGGCTACACCTTC
15	TRBV7-9	.	TRBJ1-5	few	CASSSGGASNQPQHF	TGTGCCAGCAGCTCTGGGGGCGCAAGCAATCAGCCCCAGCATTTT
12	TRBV5-4	.	TRBJ1-2	.	CASSFGSYGYTF	TGTGCCAGCAGCTTCGGGAGCTATGGCTACACCTTC
17	TRBV5-1	TRBD1	TRBJ1-1	once	CASSRSTRTGESTEAFF	TGCGCCAGCAGCCGAAGTACAAGGACAGGGGAGTCAACTGAAGCTTTCTTT
14	TRBV4-3	.	TRBJ2-3	.	CASSHGGGADTQYF	TGCGCCAGCAGCCATGGAGGGGGCGCAGATACGCAGTATTTT
11	TRBV28	.	TRBJ1-1	.	CASSQYTEAFF	TGTGCCAGCAGTCAATACACTGAAGCTTTCTTT
14	TRBV5-1	TRBD1	TRBJ1-1	.	CASSSDRANTEAFF	TGCGCCAGCAGCTCCGACAGGGCGAACACTGAAGCTTTCTTT
15	TRBV4-2	.	TRBJ1-1	.	CASSQGGQLNTEAFF	TGTGCCAGCAGCCAAGGCGGACAGCTGAACACTGAAGCTTTCTTT
15	TRBV15	.	TRBJ1-3	.	CATSSLQGTGNTIYF	TGTGCCACCAGCAGCTTACAGGGAACTGGAAACACCATATATTTT